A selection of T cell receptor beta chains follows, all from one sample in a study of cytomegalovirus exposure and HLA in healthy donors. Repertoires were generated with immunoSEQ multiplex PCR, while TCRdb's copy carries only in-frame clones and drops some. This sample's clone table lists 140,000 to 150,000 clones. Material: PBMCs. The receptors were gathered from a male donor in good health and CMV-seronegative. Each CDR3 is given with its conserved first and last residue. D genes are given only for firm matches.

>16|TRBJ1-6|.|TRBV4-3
TGCGCCAGCAGCCAGGGGTCGAGGGCCTTAATCTCACCCCTCCACTTT
CASSQGSRALISPLHF
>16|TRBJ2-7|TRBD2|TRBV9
TGTGCCAGCAGCAGAGGGACTAGCGGGGGGACCTACGAGCAGTACTTC
CASSRGTSGGTYEQYF
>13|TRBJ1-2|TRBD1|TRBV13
TGTGCCAGCAGCGTTACCGGGACAGAGGGCTACACCTTC
CASSVTGTEGYTF
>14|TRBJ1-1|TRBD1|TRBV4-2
TGTGCCAGCAGCCAAGGGGACAGGGGCACTGAAGCTTTCTTT
CASSQGDRGTEAFF
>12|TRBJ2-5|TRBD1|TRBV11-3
TGTGCCAGCAGCCGACAGGGGGAGACCCAGTACTTC
CASSRQGETQYF
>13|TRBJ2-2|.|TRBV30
TGTGCCTGGATGGGACAGAACACCGGGGAGCTGTTTTTT
CAWMGQNTGELFF
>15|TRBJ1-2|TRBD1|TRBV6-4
TGTGCCAGCAGTGAACTGGGGACAGGAGGATATGGCTACACCTTC
CASSELGTGGYGYTF
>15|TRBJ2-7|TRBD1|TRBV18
TGTGCCAGCTCACCCCCGGGACAGGGTTTGTACGAGCAGTACTTC
CASSPPGQGLYEQYF
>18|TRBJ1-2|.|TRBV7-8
TGTGCCAGCAGCTTAGCGCTGACGGACAACACGGATCCTGGAGGCTACACCTTC
CASSLALTDNTDPGGYTF
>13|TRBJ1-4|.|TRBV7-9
TGTGCCAGCGGGGAGACGGCTAATGAAAAACTGTTTTTT
CASGETANEKLFF
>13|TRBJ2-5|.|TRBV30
TGTGCCTGGACTAGCTGGGCTCAAGAGACCCAGTACTTC
CAWTSWAQETQYF
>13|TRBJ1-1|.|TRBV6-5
TGTGCCACCAGGATTCTAGGGAACACTGAAGCTTTCTTT
CATRILGNTEAFF
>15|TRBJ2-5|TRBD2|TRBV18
TGTGCCAGCTCTCCGGGGACTAGCAGCCAAGAGACCCAGTACTTC
CASSPGTSSQETQYF
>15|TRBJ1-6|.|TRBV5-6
TGTGCCAGCAGCTTGATGCAGGGGAATTTTTCACCCCTCCACTTT
CASSLMQGNFSPLHF
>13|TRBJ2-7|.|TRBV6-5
TGTGCCATCCGGAGGGACAGCACCTACGAGCAGTACTTC
CAIRRDSTYEQYF
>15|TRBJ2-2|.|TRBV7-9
TGTGCCAGCATTCTGAGCAGGCTGAACACCGGGGAGCTGTTTTTT
CASILSRLNTGELFF
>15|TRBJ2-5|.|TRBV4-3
TGCGCCAGCAGTCTTTTTACAGGGCCACAAGAGACCCAGTACTTC
CASSLFTGPQETQYF
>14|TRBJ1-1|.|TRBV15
TGTGCCACCAGCAGAGTCCCATTGAACACTGAAGCTTTCTTT
CATSRVPLNTEAFF
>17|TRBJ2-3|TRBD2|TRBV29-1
TGCAGCGTTGAATCGGGGGGTGAACCGATGAGCACAGATACGCAGTATTTT
CSVESGGEPMSTDTQYF
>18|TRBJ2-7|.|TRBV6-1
TGTGCCAGCAGTGAAGCGGGAACCATTCGCCTAGGGGACTACGAGCAGTACTTC
CASSEAGTIRLGDYEQYF
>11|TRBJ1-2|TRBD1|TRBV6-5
TGTGCCGCGCGGGACAGATATGGCTACACCTTC
CAARDRYGYTF
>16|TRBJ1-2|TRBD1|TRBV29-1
TGCAGCGTCGACAGGGATTCGGTAAGGGGAAACTATGGCTACACCTTC
CSVDRDSVRGNYGYTF
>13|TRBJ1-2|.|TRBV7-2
TGTGCCAGCAGCCCTGATATGGCCTATGGCTACACCTTC
CASSPDMAYGYTF
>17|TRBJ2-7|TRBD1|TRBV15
TGTGCCACCAGCAGAGATCCGCCGGGACAGGGTCCCATCGAGCAGTACTTC
CATSRDPPGQGPIEQYF
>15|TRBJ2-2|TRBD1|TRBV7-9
TGTGCCAGCAGCCGGGACAGGGGATTGGTCGGGGAGCTGTTTTTT
CASSRDRGLVGELFF
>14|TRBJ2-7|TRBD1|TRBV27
TGTGCCAGCAGCCCGACAGGGCGTGCCTACGAGCAGTACTTC
CASSPTGRAYEQYF
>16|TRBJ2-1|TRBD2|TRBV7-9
TGTGCCAGCAGCCAACAGACTAGCGGAGATTACAATGAGCAGTTCTTC
CASSQQTSGDYNEQFF
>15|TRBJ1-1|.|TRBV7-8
TGTGCCAGCAGCCCACCGGGGGGGGTGAACACTGAAGCTTTCTTT
CASSPPGGVNTEAFF
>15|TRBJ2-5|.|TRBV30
TGTGCCTGGAGCCCTGGGGGGGGCTGGGGGGAGACCCAGTACTTC
CAWSPGGGWGETQYF
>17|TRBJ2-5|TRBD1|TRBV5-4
TGTGCCAGCAGCCGCGGACAGGGGGAGAGGATCCAAGAGACCCAGTACTTC
CASSRGQGERIQETQYF
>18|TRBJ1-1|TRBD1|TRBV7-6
TGTGCCAGCAGCTTAAATCGGGGACAGGGCCCAAGAGAAACTGAAGCTTTCTTT
CASSLNRGQGPRETEAFF
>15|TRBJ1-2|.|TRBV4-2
TGTGCCAGCAGCCAAGGGGGGGAGGGTACGGCTGGCTACACCTTC
CASSQGGEGTAGYTF
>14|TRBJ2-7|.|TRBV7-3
TGTGCCAGCAGCTTGGGCAGGGGATCTGGCGAGCAGTACTTC
CASSLGRGSGEQYF
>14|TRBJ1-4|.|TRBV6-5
TGTGCCAGCAGGCTATGGGGCGATAATGAAAAACTGTTTTTT
CASRLWGDNEKLFF
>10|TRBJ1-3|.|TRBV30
TGTGCCTGCCTTGGAAACACCATATATTTT
CACLGNTIYF
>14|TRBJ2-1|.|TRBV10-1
TGCGCCACCAAGAGAGACAGCTCCGACAATGAGCAGTTCTTC
CATKRDSSDNEQFF
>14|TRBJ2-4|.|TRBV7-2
TGTGCCAGCAGCTTAGTGGCAGGGGAAAACATTCAGTACTTC
CASSLVAGENIQYF